The 14 T cell receptor beta chains given below trace back to one sample, sequenced in a study of shared clonotypes between healthy human individuals. Clones were sequenced by immunoSEQ multiplex PCR, and TCRdb holds only the in-frame ones, with some missing. The sample records 1 million to 1.3 million clones, about four fifths being singletons. Specimen: memory CD4+ T cells from PBMCs. Subset here: CD45RA-negative fraction. All receptors derive from a young man in good health. Some clones in this sample may be carry-over from other donors' samples.

The gene calls are TRBV6-1 and TRBJ2-1; a weak D match, TRBD2 (5 bases). Trimming stripped 3 bases from V and 4 bases from J, with 16 bases between. The CDR3 is made up of 16 amino acids. Germline CDR1 is MNHNS and CDR2 is SASEGT. CDR3: CASSEAASQRYNEQFF. CDR3 DNA: TGTGCCAGCAGTGAGGCGGCTAGCCAACGTTACAATGAGCAGTTCTTC.

The rearrangement joins TRBV5-6 to TRBJ1-2, with a tentative D call TRBD1 (6 bases). Germline CDR1 is SGHDT and CDR2 is YYEEEE. The CDR3 totals 13 residues. V lost 2 bases and J lost 9, with 14 bases in between. In DNA, the CDR3 is TGTGCCAGCAGCTTTCGTCAGGACAGTAGCTACACCTTC. This codes for CASSFRQDSSYTF.

This chain joins TRBV5-1 and TRBJ2-6, with a weak D call TRBD2 (5 bases). V dropped 7 bases and J dropped 0 bases, with 14 bases sitting between them. This CDR3 spans 16 amino acids. Germline values: CDR1 SGHRS, CDR2 YFSETQ. CDR3 DNA: TGCGCCAGCCGGGAACAGCTAGTCTCTGGGGCCAACGTCCTGACTTTC. It is translated as CASREQLVSGANVLTF.

This clone has just a few counts. V gene TRBV28 combines with J gene TRBJ2-5; 7 bases map to TRBD2. CDR3 size: 16 residues. Per the germline V gene, CDR1 is MDHEN and CDR2 is SYDVKM. Trimming at V came to 3 bases and at J to 3 bases, leaving 10 bases not matched to a gene. The CDR3 DNA reads as TGTGCCAGCAGTTTCCAATGGGGGGGAGCGGAAGAGACCCAGTACTTC. Its protein is CASSFQWGGAEETQYF.

This clone was seen at least ten times. J is TRBJ2-1 and V is TRBV7-6; possibly TRBD2 for D (5 bases). Germline loops: CDR1 SGHVS, CDR2 FNYEAQ. V was clipped by 4 bases and J by 6 bases, with 10 bases between them. CDR3 length equals 13 residues. The CDR3 DNA reads as TGTGCCAGCAGCTACGGACTCCCCAATGAGCAGTTCTTC. Its translation is CASSYGLPNEQFF.

This chain uses TRBV7-2 with TRBJ2-1; the match to TRBD2 covers 7 bases. Germline V CDR1 and CDR2: SGHTA, FQGNSA. Trimming at V came to 2 bases and at J to 2 bases, leaving 3 bases not matched to a gene. The CDR3 runs to 15 residues. CDR3: CASSLQGRAYNEQFF. The CDR3 DNA is TGTGCCAGCAGCTTACAAGGGAGGGCCTACAATGAGCAGTTCTTC.

V is TRBV5-4 and J is TRBJ2-3; no reliable D call. Trimming cost V 6 bases and J 5 bases, with 16 bases left between them. Germline CDR1 SGHNT, CDR2 YYREEE (reference sequence). This CDR3 is 14 amino acids long. CDR3 nucleotide sequence: TGTGCCAGCACCCGACCGGAGTTCGGAGATACGCAGTATTTT. Its protein product is CASTRPEFGDTQYF.

The rearrangement links TRBV30 to TRBJ2-6; the match to TRBD1 covers 7 bases. The CDR3 runs 15 residues. Germline values: CDR1 GTSNPN, CDR2 SVGIG (reference sequence). Trimming at V came to 3 bases and at J to 4 bases, leaving 6 bases not matched to a gene. CDR3 bases: TGTGCCTGGAGGAAAGAGGGGGCCGGGGCCAACGTCCTGACTTTC. Protein: CAWRKEGAGANVLTF.

The chain links TRBV11-2 to TRBJ2-1; D is ambiguous. Germline lookup yields CDR1 SGHAT and CDR2 FQNNGV. V dropped 5 bases and J dropped 7 bases, with 15 bases sitting between them. This CDR3 comprises 14 residues. The CDR3 DNA sequence: TGTGCCAGCAGCCCGATGGCAGCCGTAAATGAGCAGTTCTTC. Its protein product is CASSPMAAVNEQFF. The full variable domain, its missing parts supplied by reference TRBV11-2 and TRBJ2-1, is EAGVAQSPRYKIIEKRQSVAFWCNPISGHATLYWYQQILGQGPKLLIQFQNNGVVDDSQLPKDRFSAERLKGVDSTLKIQPAKLEDSAVYLCASSPMAAVNEQFFGPGTRLTVL.

Worth noting for this clone: At one boundary the junction diverges from the germline segment, which might be a read error. V usage is TRBV29-1 and J usage is TRBJ2-5; D remains ambiguous. CDR1 and CDR2 (germline): SQVTM, ANQGSEA. The CDR3 length is 13 residues. The CDR3 DNA reads as TGCAGCATTGAAAAGGTCGTCGGGGAGACCCAGTACTTC. Protein: CSIEKVVGETQYF.

This CDR3 is CASSSRDNEQFF. The CDR3 coding sequence is TGTGCCAGCAGTTCCAGAGACAATGAGCAGTTCTTC. V usage is TRBV28 and J usage is TRBJ2-1, with unresolved D. The CDR3 spans 12 residues. Germline CDR1 reads MDHEN; CDR2 reads SYDVKM. V shed 4 bases and J shed 5 bases, with 6 bases lying between them.

V is TRBV5-8 and J is TRBJ2-7; 11 bases align to TRBD2. There are 17 residues in the CDR3. The germline V gene has CDR1 SGHTS and CDR2 YDEGEE. V lost 2 bases to trimming and J lost 2 bases; unmatched junction nucleotides: 9. CDR3 nucleotide sequence: TGTGCCAGCAGCTTTAGCCTAGCGGGAGGCTACCCCTACGAGCAGTACTTC. This codes for CASSFSLAGGYPYEQYF.

The chain recombines TRBV19 with TRBJ2-3; TRBD2 is a possible D gene (6 bases). The CDR3 is made up of 16 amino acids. From germline, CDR1 is LNHDA and CDR2 SQIVND (reference sequence). Trimming stripped 5 bases from V and 1 base from J, with 16 bases between. CDR3 sequence: CASSPIAERRTDTQYF. The CDR3 coding sequence is TGTGCCAGTAGTCCTATAGCGGAACGACGCACAGATACGCAGTATTTT.

Worth noting for this clone: With a much larger clone just one base away, this may be a read error. This rearrangement joins TRBV7-3 to TRBJ1-1; 9 bases are shared with TRBD1. This CDR3 is built from 14 residues. CDR1 is SGHTA, CDR2 FQGTGA, per germline. V shed 4 bases, J shed 1 base, and the junction held 1 base outside the gene matches. Written as DNA, the CDR3 is TGTGCCAGCAGCTCACAGGGGGCGAACACTGAAGCTTTCTTT. It codes for CASSSQGANTEAFF.